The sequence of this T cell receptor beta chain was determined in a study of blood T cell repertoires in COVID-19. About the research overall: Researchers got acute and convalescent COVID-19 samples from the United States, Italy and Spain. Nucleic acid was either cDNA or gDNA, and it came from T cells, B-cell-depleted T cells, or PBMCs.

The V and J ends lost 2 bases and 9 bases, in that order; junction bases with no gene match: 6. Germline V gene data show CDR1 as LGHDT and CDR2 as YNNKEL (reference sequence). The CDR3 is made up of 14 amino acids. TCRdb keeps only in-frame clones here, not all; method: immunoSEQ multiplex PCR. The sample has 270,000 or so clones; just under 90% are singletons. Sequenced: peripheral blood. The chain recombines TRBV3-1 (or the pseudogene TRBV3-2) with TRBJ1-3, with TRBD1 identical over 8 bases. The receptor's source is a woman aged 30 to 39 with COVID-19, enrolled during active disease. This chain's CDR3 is CASSQQGAKSTIYF. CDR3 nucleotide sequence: TGTGCCAGCAGCCAACAGGGGGCGAAGAGCACCATATATTTT.